The source of this TCR beta chain is a study of shared clonotypes between healthy human individuals. As to this clone: Its antigen is undetermined.

Clones were read by immunoSEQ multiplex PCR, and TCRdb kept only the in-frame ones, dropping some. Among about 2.4 million clones, under 95% were seen once, and the ten largest hold 0.36%. Study-wide points: Clonotype sharing among donors, it was expected, would be affected by sequencing depth.

V was clipped by 4 bases and J by 8 bases, with 21 bases between them. Germline V CDR1 and CDR2: SGHKS, YYEKEE (reference sequence). The length of the CDR3 is 16 residues. The chain has TRBV5-5 and TRBJ1-4, with D unresolved. The sample taken for sequencing was naive CD4+ T cells from PBMCs. Regarding subset: CD45RA+ positively selected. The source of this sequence is a man aged 18 to 29 in good health. Some clones in this sample may be carry-over from other donors' samples. The DNA of the CDR3 is TGTGCCAGCAGCCTTACGGTGGGCGAAAAGGGAGAAAAACTGTTTTTT. This encodes CASSLTVGEKGEKLFF.